This T cell receptor (beta chain) was captured in a study of metastatic and nonmetastatic thyroid tumors. For the study at large: The authors compared repertoires across blood and tumor or nodule tissue from malignant and benign thyroid patients.

Study-wide findings and caveats: Patients with malignant thyroid tumors reportedly had significantly higher TCR beta diversity than those with benign nodules, in blood and tumor.

The authors' processing: For papillary thyroid cancer, a distant-metastasis classifier was constructed from CDR3 differences observed across clinicopathological groups. TCRdb reanalyzed the PCR reads via MiXCR. TCRdb, not the authors, supplied the V and J calls. The sample consists of around 64,000 clones, roughly 4.1% of them appearing once. The entire patient cohort was treatment-naive prior to thyroid surgery. Regarding this clone: Its antigen is not identified.

CDR3 length: 17 residues. Losses at the gene ends were 7 bases for V and 3 bases for J; bases not matched to a gene: 10. Germline V gene data show CDR1 as MNHNS and CDR2 as SASEGT. The chain combines TRBV6-1 with TRBJ2-3; 13 bases are shared with TRBD2. Source material: blood. This sequence was found in a female donor with papillary thyroid cancer or a benign thyroid nodule (not recorded which). Some clones in this sample may be carry-over from other donors' samples. For the CDR3, the DNA is TGTGCCAGCACCCCAACAGGGACTAGCGGGACAACAGATACGCAGTATTTT. Translated, it gives CASTPTGTSGTTDTQYF.